The following is a T cell receptor (beta chain) sequence with its context. Its matching antigen is unknown. The assay that was used to sequence DNA from cultured CD4+ T cells was the Oncomine TCR Beta short-read assay. Extraction of genomic DNA was performed on cultured CD4+ T cells. From the PCR reads, TCRdb called clonotypes with MiXCR, one entry per CDR3 protein. The repertoire includes more than 1,300 distinct CDR3 sequences, roughly half of them detected once, and over 75% sits in the top ten. This sample's treatment: approximately 9-day PBMC culture with coronavirus spike peptide pools or control peptides (ViraFEST assay). Before the COVID-19 pandemic (2011-2018), CD4+ T cells were obtained from the unexposed donor. At days 3 and 7, half the medium was exchanged for fresh IL-2 medium. Trimming took off 5 bases at V and 7 bases at J, with 15 bases between the two ends. CDR1 and CDR2 from the germline V gene are SNHLY and FYNNEI. The CDR3 totals 14 residues.

This entry is derived from a study of vaccination and CD4 T cells after COVID-19. About the research overall: The cells were exposed to overlapping spike peptides originating from SARS-CoV-2, HCoV-NL63, HCoV-OC43 and HCoV-229E for stimulation.

The specimen sequenced was CD4+ T cells from blood, cultured in vitro. The sequence derives from a human donor in good health. The rearrangement joins TRBV2 to TRBJ1-5, with D unresolved. Here the CDR3 DNA reads TGTGCCAGCAGTTCGGAGGGATCCCAACAGCCCCAGCATTTT. Protein product: CASSSEGSQQPQHF.